This is a list of T cell receptor beta chains from one sample in a study of shared clonotypes between healthy human individuals. Clones were sequenced by immunoSEQ multiplex PCR, and TCRdb holds only the in-frame ones, with some missing. The sample holds under 650,000 clones, approximately 95% seen once. What was sequenced was naive CD4+ T cells sorted from blood. All receptors come from a woman in her 30s in good health. Each CDR3 is given with its conserved first and last residue. The D gene is left open where the match is weak. Some rows mark clone size as missing; the rest say once, few, many or name a class of expanded clone.

J: TRBJ2-3; size: -; V: TRBV10-3; D: -; DNA: TGTGCCATCACCAGGGAAACTAGCACAGATACGCAGTATTTT; CDR3: CAITRETSTDTQYF
J: TRBJ2-1; size: -; V: TRBV6-1; D: -; DNA: TGTGCCAGCAGTGAAAGTGACTTCTCCTACAATGAGCAGTTCTTC; CDR3: CASSESDFSYNEQFF
J: TRBJ1-2; size: once; V: TRBV7-9; D: TRBD1; DNA: TGTGCCAGCAGCCGCGGGACAGAATATAACTATGGCTACACCTTC; CDR3: CASSRGTEYNYGYTF
J: TRBJ1-1; size: -; V: TRBV5-1; D: TRBD1; DNA: TGCGCCACCAAGCAGGGGGCGAACACTGAAGCTTTCTTT; CDR3: CATKQGANTEAFF
J: TRBJ1-1; size: -; V: TRBV5-1; D: -; DNA: TGCGCCAGCAGCTTGGAGACTTCCTGGACACCTCTCTTT; CDR3: CASSLETSWTPLF
J: TRBJ2-1; size: once; V: TRBV2; D: -; DNA: TGTGCCAGCAGTCGGACAGAGCCCTTATACAATGAGCAGTTCTTC; CDR3: CASSRTEPLYNEQFF
J: TRBJ2-7; size: -; V: TRBV21-1; D: -; DNA: TGTGCCAGCAGCAAGGCGGACGGGACCTACGAGCAGTACTTC; CDR3: CASSKADGTYEQYF
J: TRBJ1-1; size: few; V: TRBV28; D: -; DNA: TGTGCCAGCAGTGAGGAGAACACTGAAGCTTTCTTT; CDR3: CASSEENTEAFF
J: TRBJ2-7; size: -; V: TRBV28; D: -; DNA: TGTGCCAGCAGTCCCTCGGCGGAGCAGTACTTC; CDR3: CASSPSAEQYF
J: TRBJ1-2; size: -; V: TRBV6-1; D: -; DNA: TGTGCCAGCAGTGAAGTCCTTGCTCGGGGACGTAGTGGCTACACCTTC; CDR3: CASSEVLARGRSGYTF
J: TRBJ2-2; size: -; V: TRBV4-1; D: TRBD2; DNA: TGCGCCAGCAGCCCGTGGACTAGCGGGAGAACCGCGAACACCGGGGAGCTGTTTTTT; CDR3: CASSPWTSGRTANTGELFF